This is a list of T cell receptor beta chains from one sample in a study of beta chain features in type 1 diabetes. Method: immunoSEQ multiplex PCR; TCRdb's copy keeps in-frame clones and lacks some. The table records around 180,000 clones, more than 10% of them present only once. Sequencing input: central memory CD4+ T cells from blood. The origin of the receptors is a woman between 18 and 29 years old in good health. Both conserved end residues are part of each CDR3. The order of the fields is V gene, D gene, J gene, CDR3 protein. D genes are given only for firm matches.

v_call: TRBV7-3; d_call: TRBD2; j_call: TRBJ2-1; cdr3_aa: CASSVASGGAGYNEQFF
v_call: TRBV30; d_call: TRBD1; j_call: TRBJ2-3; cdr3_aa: CAWSKQGVGDTQYF
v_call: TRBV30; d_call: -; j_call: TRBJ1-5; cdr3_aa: CAWSDQGFSNQPQHF
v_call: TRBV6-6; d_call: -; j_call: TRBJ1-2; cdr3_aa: CASIQGTTNYGYTF
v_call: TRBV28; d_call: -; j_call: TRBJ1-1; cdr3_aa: CASTLPGPWTEAFF
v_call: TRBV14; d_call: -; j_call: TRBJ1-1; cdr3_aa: CASSSTRGSEAFF
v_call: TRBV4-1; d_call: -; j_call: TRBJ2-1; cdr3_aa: CASSQGIGSYNEQFF
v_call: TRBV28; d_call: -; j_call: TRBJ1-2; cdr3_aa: CASSPPDTYGYTF
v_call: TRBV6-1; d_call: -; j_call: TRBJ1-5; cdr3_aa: CASSLQGTSNQPQHF
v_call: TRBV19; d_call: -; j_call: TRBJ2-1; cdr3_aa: CASAEWEDLGEQFF
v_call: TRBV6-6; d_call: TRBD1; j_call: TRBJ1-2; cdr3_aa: CASSQTGGNYGYTF
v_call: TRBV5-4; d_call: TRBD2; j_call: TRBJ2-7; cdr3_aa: CASSLHWTSGTYEQYF
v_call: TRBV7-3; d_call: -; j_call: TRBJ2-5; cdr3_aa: CASSFQGTETQYF
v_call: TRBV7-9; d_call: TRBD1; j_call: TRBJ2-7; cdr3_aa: CASSLAGTGGYHEQYF
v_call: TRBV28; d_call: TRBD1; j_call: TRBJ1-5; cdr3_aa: CASNQGTGGHQPQHF
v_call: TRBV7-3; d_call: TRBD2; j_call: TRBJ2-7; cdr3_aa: CASSSAGTSIYEQYF
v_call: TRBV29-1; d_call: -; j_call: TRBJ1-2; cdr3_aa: CSVETTGLGGYTF
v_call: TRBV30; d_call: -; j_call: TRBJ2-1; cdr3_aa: CAWKRLQHPYNEQFF
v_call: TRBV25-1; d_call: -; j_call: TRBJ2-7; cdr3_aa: CASSEWTASYEQYF
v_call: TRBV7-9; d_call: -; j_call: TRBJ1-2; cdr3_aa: CASSLPDSDAYGYTF
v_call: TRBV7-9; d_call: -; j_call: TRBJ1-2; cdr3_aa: CASSLGQNNYGYTF
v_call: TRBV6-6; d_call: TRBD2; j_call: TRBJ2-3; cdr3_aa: CASSRRTSVKADTQYF
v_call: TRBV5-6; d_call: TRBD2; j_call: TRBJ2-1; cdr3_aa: CASSLLAGASYNEQFF
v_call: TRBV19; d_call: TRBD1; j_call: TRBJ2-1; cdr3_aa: CASAGTGMGGNEQFF
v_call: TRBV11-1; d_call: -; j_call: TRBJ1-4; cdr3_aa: CASSRIGQPNEKLFF
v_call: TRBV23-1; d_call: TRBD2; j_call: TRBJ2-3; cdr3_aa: CASSQSRLAGVSGTDTQYF
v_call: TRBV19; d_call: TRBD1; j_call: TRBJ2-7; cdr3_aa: CASSDRGDWYEQYF
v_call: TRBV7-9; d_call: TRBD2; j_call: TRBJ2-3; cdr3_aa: CASSSAGTRRDTQYF
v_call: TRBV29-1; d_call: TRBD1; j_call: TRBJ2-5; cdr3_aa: CSADRGRETQYF
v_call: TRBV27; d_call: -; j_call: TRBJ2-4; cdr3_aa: CASSRTVQNIQYF
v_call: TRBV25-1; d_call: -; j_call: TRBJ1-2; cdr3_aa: CASSESTGPYGYTF
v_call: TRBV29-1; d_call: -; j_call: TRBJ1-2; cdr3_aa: CSVNPGGRGAFYGYTF
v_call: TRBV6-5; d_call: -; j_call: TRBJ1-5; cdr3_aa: CASSPVGGNQPQHF
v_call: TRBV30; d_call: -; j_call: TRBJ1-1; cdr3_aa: CAWSTAWNTEAFF
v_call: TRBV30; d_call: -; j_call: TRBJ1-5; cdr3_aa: CAWGGRGNQPQHF
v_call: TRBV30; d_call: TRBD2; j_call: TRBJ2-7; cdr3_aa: CAWTRTSGSLREQYF
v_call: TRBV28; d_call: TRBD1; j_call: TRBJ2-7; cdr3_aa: CASRTSGTGGLEQYF
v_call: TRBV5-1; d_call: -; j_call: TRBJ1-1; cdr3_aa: CASRKQGDTEAFF
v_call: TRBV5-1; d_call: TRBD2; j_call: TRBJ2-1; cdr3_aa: CASSFRREGDNEQFF
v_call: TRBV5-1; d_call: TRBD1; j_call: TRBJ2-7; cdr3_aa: CASSPGTGGGEQYF
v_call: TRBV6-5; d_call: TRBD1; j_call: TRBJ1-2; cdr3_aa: CASSYGDRVVYGYTF
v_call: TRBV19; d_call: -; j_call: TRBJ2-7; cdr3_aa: CATSRQGGDEQYF
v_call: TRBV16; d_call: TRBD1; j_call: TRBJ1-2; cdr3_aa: CASSQWDRRGFNYGYTF
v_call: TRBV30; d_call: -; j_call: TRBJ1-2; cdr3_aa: CAWSPIYGYTF
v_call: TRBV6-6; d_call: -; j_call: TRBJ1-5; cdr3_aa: CASSYAGGMQPQHF
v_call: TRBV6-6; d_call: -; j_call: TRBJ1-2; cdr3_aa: CASRGTATNYGYTF
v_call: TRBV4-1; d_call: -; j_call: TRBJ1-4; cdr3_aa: CASSLRQVDNEKLFF
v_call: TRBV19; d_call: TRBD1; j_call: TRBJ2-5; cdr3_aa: CASSDRGTGTQYF
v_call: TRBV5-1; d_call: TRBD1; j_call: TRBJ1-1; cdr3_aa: CASSLSGTGYMNTEAFF
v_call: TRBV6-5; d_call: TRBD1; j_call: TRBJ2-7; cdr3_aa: CASSRQGIGDEQYF
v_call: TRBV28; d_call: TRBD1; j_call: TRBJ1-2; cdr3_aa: CATQTGFANYGYTF
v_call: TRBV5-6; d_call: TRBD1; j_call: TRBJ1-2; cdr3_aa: CASSPMDRVNGYTF
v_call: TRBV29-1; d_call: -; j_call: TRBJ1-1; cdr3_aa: CSVEFGGKPAEAFF
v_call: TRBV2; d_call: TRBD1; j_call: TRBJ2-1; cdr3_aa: CASRRTGGRGEQFF
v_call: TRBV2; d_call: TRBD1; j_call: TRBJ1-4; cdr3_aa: CASSPRQGGNEKLFF